This TCR beta chain was profiled in a study of T-cell reconstitution after alpha-beta-depleted transplantation in children. General study findings and limits: Where alpha-beta T cells came from about two months after transplant was reportedly several hundred expanded graft clones.

Of note for this clonotype: Its antigen remains unknown.

Preparation of the TCRbeta library used unique molecular identifiers. Each CDR3 protein is one row after TCRdb ran MiXCR on the PCR reads. The sample includes 250,000 or so distinct CDR3 sequences, just under 8.5% of them seen just once. The CDR3 runs 16 residues. CDR1 is LNHDA, CDR2 SQIVND, per germline (reference sequence). V was clipped by 1 base and J by 1 base; unmatched bases: 2. This specimen consisted of PBMCs, mostly from graft donor cells, obtained 180 days after TCRalphabeta/CD19-depleted stem cell transplant. This clonotype was sampled from a male patient aged 10-17 years who had a stem cell transplant for acute lymphoblastic leukemia, so the T cells may come from the graft donor. V usage is TRBV19 and J usage is TRBJ2-1, with TRBD2 identical over 9 bases. Here the CDR3 DNA reads TGTGCCAGTAGTATAGTTAGCGGGAGTTCCTACAATGAGCAGTTCTTC. Its protein product is CASSIVSGSSYNEQFF.